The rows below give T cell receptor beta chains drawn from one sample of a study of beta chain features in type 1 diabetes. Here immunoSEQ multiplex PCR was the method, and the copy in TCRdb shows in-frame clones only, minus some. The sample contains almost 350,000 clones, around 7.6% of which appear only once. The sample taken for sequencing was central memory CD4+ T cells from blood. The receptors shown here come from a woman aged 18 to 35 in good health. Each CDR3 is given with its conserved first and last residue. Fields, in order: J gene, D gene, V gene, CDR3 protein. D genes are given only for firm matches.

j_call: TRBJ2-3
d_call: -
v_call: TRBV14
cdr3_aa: CASSQANYGDTQYF

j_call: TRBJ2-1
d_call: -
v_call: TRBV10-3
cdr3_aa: CAISESDTSNEQFF

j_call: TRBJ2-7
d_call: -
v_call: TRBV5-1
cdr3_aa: CASSLVGTGYYEQYF

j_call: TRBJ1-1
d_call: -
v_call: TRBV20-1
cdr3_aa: CKSHYRLEAFF

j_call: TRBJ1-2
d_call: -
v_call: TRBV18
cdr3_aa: CASSPKEAYLTYGYTF

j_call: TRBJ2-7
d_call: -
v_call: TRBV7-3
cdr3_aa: CASSFQERHSYEQYF

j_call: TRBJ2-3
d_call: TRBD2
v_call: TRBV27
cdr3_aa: CASSRDYRSTDTQYF

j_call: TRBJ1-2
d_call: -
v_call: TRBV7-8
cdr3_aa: CASSHRWDGNGYTF

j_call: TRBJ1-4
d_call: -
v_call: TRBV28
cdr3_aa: CASSLVHLNEKLFF

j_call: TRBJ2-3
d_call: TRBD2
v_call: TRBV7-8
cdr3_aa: CASSHNSGSPDTQYF

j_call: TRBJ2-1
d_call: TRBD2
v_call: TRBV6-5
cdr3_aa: CASIFRLAGVNEQFF